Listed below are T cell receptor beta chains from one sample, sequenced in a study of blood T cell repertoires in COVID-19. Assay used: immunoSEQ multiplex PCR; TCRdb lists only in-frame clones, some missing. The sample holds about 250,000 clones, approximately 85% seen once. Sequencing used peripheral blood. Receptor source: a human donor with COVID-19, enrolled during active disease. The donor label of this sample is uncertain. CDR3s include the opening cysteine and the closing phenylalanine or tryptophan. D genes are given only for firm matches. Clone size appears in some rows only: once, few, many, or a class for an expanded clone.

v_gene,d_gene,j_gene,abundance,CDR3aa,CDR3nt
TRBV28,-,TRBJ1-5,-,CASGTDSWGTSHQPQHF,TGTGCCAGCGGCACCGACTCCTGGGGGACATCCCATCAGCCCCAGCATTTT
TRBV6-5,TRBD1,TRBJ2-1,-,CASRIGQGSYNEQFF,TGTGCCAGCAGGATCGGACAGGGATCCTACAATGAGCAGTTCTTC
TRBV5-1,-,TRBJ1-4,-,CASSLGVTGATNEKLFF,TGCGCCAGCAGCTTGGGTGTGACAGGTGCAACTAATGAAAAACTGTTTTTT
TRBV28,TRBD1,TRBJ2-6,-,CASQSGTGTSGANVLTF,TGTGCCAGCCAGTCCGGGACAGGTACTTCTGGGGCCAACGTCCTGACTTTC
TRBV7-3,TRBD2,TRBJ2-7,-,CASSLGGVRENEQYF,TGTGCCAGCAGCTTAGGAGGTGTGCGGGAGAACGAGCAGTACTTC
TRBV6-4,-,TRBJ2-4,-,CASSDSAGPKNIQYF,TGTGCCAGCAGTGACTCTGCTGGGCCCAAAAACATTCAGTACTTC
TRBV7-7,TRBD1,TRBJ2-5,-,CASSEDRGQHETQYF,TGTGCTAGCAGCGAGGACAGGGGGCAGCATGAGACCCAGTACTTC
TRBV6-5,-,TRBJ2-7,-,CASSYRGTASYEQYF,TGTGCCAGCAGTTACCGGGGGACCGCAAGTTACGAGCAGTACTTC
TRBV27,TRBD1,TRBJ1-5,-,CASMSAGGGQPQHF,TGTGCCAGCATGTCGGCAGGGGGCGGACAGCCCCAGCATTTT
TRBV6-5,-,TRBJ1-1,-,CASSPVRVSPEAFF,TGTGCCAGCAGCCCGGTGAGGGTCTCTCCTGAAGCTTTCTTT
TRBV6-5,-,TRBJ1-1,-,CASVPTGGTEAFF,TGTGCCAGCGTCCCCACCGGGGGGACTGAAGCTTTCTTT
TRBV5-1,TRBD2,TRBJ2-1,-,CASSLSGTSGLNEQFF,TGCGCCAGCAGCTTATCCGGGACTAGCGGGCTGAATGAGCAGTTCTTC
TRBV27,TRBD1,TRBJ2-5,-,CASSGDRGLQETQYF,TGTGCCAGCAGTGGGGACAGGGGGCTGCAAGAGACCCAGTACTTC
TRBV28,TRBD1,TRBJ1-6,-,CASSLPLGQGENSPLHF,TGTGCCAGCAGTTTACCCCTGGGACAGGGTGAGAATTCACCCCTCCACTTT
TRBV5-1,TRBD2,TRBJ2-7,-,CASSLSGLADYEQYF,TGCGCCAGCAGCTTGTCGGGACTAGCGGATTACGAGCAGTACTTC
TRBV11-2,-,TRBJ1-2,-,CASSSNRDAVNSGYGYTF,TGTGCCAGCAGCTCAAACCGGGATGCAGTAAACAGCGGGTATGGCTACACCTTC
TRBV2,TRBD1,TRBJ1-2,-,CASRRDRGDYGYTF,TGTGCCAGCCGCCGGGACAGGGGTGACTATGGCTACACCTTC
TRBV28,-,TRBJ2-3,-,CATTVTDTQYF,TGTGCCACGACTGTCACAGATACGCAGTATTTT
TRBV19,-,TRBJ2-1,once,CASSGGHEGGEQFF,TGTGCCAGCTCAGGGGGGCATGAGGGAGGTGAGCAGTTCTTC
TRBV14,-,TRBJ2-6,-,CASSHNGASSSGANVLTF,TGTGCCAGCAGCCATAATGGGGCCTCCTCCTCTGGGGCCAACGTCCTGACTTTC
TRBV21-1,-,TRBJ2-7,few,CASSTRKYSHYEQYF,TGTGCCAGCAGCACCCGGAAGTACAGTCACTACGAGCAGTACTTC
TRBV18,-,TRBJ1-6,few,CASSPRSPAGLDFYNSPLHF,TGTGCCAGCTCACCACGAAGTCCAGCAGGGTTGGATTTCTATAATTCACCCCTCCACTTT
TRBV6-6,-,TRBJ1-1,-,CASSRRAGDSTFLEAFF,TGTGCCAGCAGTCGCCGTGCCGGAGACAGCACTTTCCTTGAAGCTTTCTTT
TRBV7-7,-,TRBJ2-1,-,CASSLGASLYNEQFF,TGTGCTAGCAGCTTAGGGGCCAGCCTCTACAATGAGCAGTTCTTC
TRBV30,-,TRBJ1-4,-,CAWSLAGAGEKLFF,TGTGCCTGGAGTTTAGCAGGGGCTGGGGAAAAACTGTTTTTT
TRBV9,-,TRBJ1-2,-,CASSVTTGFYGYTF,TGTGCCAGCAGCGTAACAACAGGGTTCTATGGCTACACCTTC
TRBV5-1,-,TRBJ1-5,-,CASSEEGNQPQHF,TGCGCCAGCAGCGAGGAGGGCAATCAGCCCCAGCATTTT
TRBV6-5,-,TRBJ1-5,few,CASSWAGNQPQHF,TGTGCCAGCAGTTGGGCTGGGAATCAGCCCCAGCATTTT
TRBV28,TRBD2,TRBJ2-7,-,CASSFFPGLAGYEQYF,TGTGCCAGCAGTTTTTTCCCCGGACTAGCGGGCTACGAGCAGTACTTC
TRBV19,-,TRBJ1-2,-,CASSERQAYGYTF,TGTGCCAGTAGCGAAAGACAAGCCTATGGCTACACCTTC
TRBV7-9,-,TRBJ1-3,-,CASSFTAGNTIYF,TGTGCCAGCAGCTTTACGGCTGGAAACACCATATATTTT
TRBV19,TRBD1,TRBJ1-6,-,CASSISGDRRNNSPLHF,TGTGCCAGTAGTATCTCCGGGGACAGGAGGAACAATTCACCCCTCCACTTT
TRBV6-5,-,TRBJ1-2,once,CASNNGGVGFYGYTF,TGTGCCAGCAACAACGGGGGGGTAGGCTTCTATGGCTACACCTTC